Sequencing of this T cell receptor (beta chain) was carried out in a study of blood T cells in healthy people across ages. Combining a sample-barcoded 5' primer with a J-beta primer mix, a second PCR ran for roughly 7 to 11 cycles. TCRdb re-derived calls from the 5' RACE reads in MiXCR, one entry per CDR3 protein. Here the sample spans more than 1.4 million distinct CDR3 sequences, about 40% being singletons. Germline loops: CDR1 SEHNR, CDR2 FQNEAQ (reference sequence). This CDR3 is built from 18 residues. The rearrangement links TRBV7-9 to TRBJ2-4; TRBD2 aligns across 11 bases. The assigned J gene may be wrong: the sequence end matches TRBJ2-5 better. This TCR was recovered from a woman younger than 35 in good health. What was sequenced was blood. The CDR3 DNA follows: TGTGCCAGCAGCTTAACTAGCGGGGGCCCCGGTCCGGGAGAGACCCAGTACTTC. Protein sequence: CASSLTSGGPGPGETQYF.